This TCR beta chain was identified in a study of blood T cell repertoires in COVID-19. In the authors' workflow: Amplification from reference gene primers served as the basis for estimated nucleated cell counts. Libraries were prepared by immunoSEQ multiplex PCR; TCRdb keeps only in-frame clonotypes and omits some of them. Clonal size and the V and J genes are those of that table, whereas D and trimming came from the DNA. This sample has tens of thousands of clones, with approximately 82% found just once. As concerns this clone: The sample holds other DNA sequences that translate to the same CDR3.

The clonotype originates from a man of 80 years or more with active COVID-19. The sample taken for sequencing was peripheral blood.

The CDR3 reads CASSSQSRQGTGELFF. The CDR3 coding sequence is TGTGCCAGCAGCTCACAATCTAGACAGGGGACCGGGGAGCTGTTTTTT. The chain has TRBV5-6 and TRBJ2-2, with 8 bases fitting TRBD1. This CDR3 has 16 amino acids. CDR1 SGHDT and CDR2 YYEEEE come from the germline V gene. Trimming cost V 3 bases and J 5 bases; bases outside gene matches: 9.